A single TCR beta chain is shown here with its context. The antigen remains undetermined. The sample comes from a study of cytomegalovirus exposure and HLA in healthy donors. Findings of the study overall: The authors confirmed in vitro that three CMV-associated chains were specific for CMV antigens. Cytomegalovirus association was listed for under 200 TCR beta chains. Among TCR sequences, most were rare, though some public TCRs appeared in many donors.

Generated by immunoSEQ multiplex PCR, the TCRdb table keeps only in-frame clones and is missing some. The sample has 120,000 to 150,000 clones, 86% seen once. This CDR3 is 14 amino acids long. Germline V gene lookup returns CDR1 SGHTA and CDR2 FQGNSA. Between the trimmed V and J ends, which lost 0 bases and 6 bases, there was a span of 9 bases. Sequences were obtained from PBMCs. The chain uses TRBV7-2 and TRBJ2-1; maybe TRBD2 (6 bases). The TCR was taken from a man between 18 and 35 years old in good health and CMV-seronegative. The CDR3 DNA is TGTGCCAGCAGCTTAGCTCCGGGAGTCAATGAGCAGTTCTTC. Encoded protein: CASSLAPGVNEQFF.